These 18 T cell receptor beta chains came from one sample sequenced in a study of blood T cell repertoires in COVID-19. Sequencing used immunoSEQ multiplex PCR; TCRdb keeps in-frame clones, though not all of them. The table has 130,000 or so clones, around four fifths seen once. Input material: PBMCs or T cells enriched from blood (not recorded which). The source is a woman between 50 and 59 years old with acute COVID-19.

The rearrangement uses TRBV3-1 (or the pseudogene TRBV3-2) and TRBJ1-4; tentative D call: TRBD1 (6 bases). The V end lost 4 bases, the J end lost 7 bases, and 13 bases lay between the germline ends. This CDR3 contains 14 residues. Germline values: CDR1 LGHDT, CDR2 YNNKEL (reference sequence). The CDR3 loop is CASSPTGLVEKLFF. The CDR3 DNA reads TGTGCCAGCAGCCCGACAGGACTGGTTGAAAAACTGTTTTTT.

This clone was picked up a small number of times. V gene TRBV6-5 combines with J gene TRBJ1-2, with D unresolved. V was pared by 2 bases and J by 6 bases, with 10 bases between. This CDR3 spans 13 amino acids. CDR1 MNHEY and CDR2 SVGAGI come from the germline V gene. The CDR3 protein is CASSYRRVDGYTF. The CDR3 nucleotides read TGTGCCAGCAGTTACAGGCGGGTGGATGGCTACACCTTC.

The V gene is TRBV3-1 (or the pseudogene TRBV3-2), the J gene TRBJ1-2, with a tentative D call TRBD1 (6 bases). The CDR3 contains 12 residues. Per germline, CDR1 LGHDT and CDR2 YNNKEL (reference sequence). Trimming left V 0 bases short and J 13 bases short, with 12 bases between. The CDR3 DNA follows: TGTGCCAGCAGCCAAGATCCCACAGGGCGCACCTTC. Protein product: CASSQDPTGRTF.

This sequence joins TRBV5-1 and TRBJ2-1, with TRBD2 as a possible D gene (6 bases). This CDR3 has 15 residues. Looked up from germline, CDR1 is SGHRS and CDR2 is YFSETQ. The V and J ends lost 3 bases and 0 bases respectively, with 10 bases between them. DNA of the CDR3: TGCGCCAGCAGCTCCGGGACTGACTCCTACAATGAGCAGTTCTTC. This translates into CASSSGTDSYNEQFF. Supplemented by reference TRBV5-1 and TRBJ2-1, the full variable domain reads KAGVTQTPRYLIKTRGQQVTLSCSPISGHRSVSWYQQTPGQGLQFLFEYFSETQRNKGNFPGRFSGRQFSNSRSEMNVSTLELGDSALYLCASSSGTDSYNEQFFGPGTRLTVL.

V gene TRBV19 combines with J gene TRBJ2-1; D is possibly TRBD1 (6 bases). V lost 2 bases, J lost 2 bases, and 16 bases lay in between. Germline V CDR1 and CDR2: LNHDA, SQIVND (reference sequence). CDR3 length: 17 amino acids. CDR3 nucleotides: TGTGCCAGTAGTATAACAGGGCCCCGTTCCCCCTACAATGAGCAGTTCTTC. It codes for CASSITGPRSPYNEQFF. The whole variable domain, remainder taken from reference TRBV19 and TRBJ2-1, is DGGITQSPKYLFRKEGQNVTLSCEQNLNHDAMYWYRQDPGQGLRLIYYSQIVNDFQKGDIAEGYSVSREKKESFPLTVTSAQKNPTAFYLCASSITGPRSPYNEQFFGPGTRLTVL.

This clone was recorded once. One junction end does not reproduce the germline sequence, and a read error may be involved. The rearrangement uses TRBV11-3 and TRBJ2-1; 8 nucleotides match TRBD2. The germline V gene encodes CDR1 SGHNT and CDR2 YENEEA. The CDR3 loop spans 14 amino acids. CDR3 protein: CASSLAGISNEQFF. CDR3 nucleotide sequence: TGTGCCAGCAGTTTAGCGGGAATAAGCAATGAGCAGTTCTTC.

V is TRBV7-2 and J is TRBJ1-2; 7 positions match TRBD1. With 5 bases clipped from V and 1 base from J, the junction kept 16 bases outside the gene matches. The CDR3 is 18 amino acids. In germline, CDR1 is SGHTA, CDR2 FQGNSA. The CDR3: CASSDKGSGTALNYGYTF. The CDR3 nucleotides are TGTGCCAGCAGCGACAAGGGTTCCGGGACAGCCCTTAACTATGGCTACACCTTC.

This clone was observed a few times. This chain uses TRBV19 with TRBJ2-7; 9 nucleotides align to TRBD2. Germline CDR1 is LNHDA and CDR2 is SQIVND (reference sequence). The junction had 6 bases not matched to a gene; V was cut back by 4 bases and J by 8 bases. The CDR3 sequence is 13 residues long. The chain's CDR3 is CASSTHPSGKQYF. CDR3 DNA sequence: TGTGCCAGTAGTACCCACCCTAGCGGGAAGCAGTACTTC.

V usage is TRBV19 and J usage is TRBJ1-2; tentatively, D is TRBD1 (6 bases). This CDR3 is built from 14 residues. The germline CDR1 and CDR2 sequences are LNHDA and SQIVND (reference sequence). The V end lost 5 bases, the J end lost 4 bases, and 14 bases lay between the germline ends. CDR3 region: CASSPKGDGYGYTF. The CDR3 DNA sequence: TGTGCCAGTAGTCCAAAGGGGGATGGCTATGGCTACACCTTC. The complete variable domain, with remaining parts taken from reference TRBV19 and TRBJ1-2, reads DGGITQSPKYLFRKEGQNVTLSCEQNLNHDAMYWYRQDPGQGLRLIYYSQIVNDFQKGDIAEGYSVSREKKESFPLTVTSAQKNPTAFYLCASSPKGDGYGYTFGSGTRLTVV.

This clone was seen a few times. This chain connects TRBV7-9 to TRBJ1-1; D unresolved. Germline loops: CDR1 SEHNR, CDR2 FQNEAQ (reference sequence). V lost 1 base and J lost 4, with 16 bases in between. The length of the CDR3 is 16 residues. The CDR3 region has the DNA TGTGCCAGCAGCTTAGTTCCAGGACTGTTAGGCACTGAAGCTTTCTTT. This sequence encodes CASSLVPGLLGTEAFF.

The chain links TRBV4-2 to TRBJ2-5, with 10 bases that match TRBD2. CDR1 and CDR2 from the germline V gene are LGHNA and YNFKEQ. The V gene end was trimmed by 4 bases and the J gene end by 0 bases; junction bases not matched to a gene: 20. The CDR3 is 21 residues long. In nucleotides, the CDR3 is TGTGCCAGCAGCCCTGACAGGGGAGGACTAGCGGATTTTTCGTACCAAGAGACCCAGTACTTC. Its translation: CASSPDRGGLADFSYQETQYF.

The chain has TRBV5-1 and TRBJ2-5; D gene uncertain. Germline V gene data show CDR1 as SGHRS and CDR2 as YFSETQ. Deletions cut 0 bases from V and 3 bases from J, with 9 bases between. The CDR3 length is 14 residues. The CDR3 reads CASSLAREKETQYF. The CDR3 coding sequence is TGCGCCAGCAGCTTGGCGAGAGAAAAAGAGACCCAGTACTTC.

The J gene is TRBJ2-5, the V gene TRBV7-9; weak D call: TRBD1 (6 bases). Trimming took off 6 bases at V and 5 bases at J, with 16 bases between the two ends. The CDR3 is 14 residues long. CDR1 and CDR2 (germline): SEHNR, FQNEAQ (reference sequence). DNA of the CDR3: TGTGCCAGCAGGCCAACAGGGTTGGGGGAGACCCAGTACTTC. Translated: CASRPTGLGETQYF.

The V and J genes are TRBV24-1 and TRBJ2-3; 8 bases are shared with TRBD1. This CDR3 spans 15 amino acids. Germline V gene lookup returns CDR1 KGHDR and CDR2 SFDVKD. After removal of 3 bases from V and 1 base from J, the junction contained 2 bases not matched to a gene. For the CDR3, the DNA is TGTGCCACCAGTGATCCGGGACAGGGCACAGATACGCAGTATTTT. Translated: CATSDPGQGTDTQYF.

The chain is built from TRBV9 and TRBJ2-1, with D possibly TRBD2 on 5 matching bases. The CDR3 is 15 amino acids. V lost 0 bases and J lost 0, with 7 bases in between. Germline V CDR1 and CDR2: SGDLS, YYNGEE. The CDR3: CASSVVTSSYNEQFF. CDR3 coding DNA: TGTGCCAGCAGCGTAGTTACTAGCTCCTACAATGAGCAGTTCTTC.

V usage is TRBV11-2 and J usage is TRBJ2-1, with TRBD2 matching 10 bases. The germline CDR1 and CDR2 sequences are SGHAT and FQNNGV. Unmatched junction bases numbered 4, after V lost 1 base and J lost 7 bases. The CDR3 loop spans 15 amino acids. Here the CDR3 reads CASSLAASGSNEQFF. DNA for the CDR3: TGTGCCAGCAGCTTAGCTGCTAGCGGGAGTAATGAGCAGTTCTTC.

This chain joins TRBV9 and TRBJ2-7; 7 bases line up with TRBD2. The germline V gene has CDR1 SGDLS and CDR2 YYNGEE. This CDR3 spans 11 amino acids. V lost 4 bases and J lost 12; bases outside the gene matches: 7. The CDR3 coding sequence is TGTGCCAGCAGCTTTCTAGCGGACCCGTACTTC. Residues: CASSFLADPYF. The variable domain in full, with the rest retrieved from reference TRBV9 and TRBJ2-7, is DSGVTQTPKHLITATGQRVTLRCSPRSGDLSVYWYQQSLDQGLQFLIQYYNGEERAKGNILERFSAQQFPDLHSELNLSSLELGDSALYFCASSFLADPYFGPGTRLTVT.

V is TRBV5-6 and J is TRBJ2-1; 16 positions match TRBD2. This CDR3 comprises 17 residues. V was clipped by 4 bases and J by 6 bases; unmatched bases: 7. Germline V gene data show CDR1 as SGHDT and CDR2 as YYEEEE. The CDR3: CASSRRGLAGGGNEQFF. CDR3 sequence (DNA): TGTGCCAGCAGCAGACGGGGACTAGCGGGAGGGGGCAATGAGCAGTTCTTC.